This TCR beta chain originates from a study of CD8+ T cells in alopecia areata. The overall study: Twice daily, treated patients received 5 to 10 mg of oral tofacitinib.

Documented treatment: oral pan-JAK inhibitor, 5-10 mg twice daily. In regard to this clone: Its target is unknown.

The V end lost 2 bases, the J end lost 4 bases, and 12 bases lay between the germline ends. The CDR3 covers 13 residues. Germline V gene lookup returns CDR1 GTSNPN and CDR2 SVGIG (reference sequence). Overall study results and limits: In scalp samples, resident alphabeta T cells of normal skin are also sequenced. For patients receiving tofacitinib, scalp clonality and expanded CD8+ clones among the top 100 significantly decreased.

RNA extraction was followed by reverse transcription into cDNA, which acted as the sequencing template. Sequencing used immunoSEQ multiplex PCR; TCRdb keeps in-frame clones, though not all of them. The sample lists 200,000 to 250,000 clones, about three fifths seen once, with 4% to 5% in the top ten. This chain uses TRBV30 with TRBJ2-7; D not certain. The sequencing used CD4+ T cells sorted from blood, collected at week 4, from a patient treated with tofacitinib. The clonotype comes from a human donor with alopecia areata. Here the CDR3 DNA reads TGTGCCTGGAGTCCTGATGTGGGGTACGAGCAGTACTTC. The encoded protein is CAWSPDVGYEQYF.